This T cell receptor (beta chain) was documented in a study of PD-1 blockade in classical Hodgkin lymphoma. Exposure to brentuximab vedotin varied, and each patient had relapsed following autologous stem cell transplantation. The V gene lost 3 bases and the J gene lost 5 bases, with 15 bases spanning the gap. The CDR3 has 15 amino acids. Per the germline V gene, CDR1 is SGHKS and CDR2 is YYEKEE (reference sequence). Profiled with immunoSEQ multiplex PCR; TCRdb holds only in-frame clones, not every one. The sample lists fewer than 65,000 clones, 75% to 90% occurring once. Specimen: peripheral blood mononuclear cells (PBMCs), collected at baseline. The clonotype comes from a human donor with classical Hodgkin lymphoma. This chain links TRBV5-5 with TRBJ1-5; a weak D match, TRBD1 (5 bases). The DNA of the CDR3 is TGTGCCAGCAGCTGGGGCCCGATTCTACATCAGCCCCAGCATTTT. It encodes CASSWGPILHQPQHF.